The rows below give T cell receptor beta chains drawn from one sample of a study of T cell responses to AZD1222 COVID-19 vaccine. TCRdb's copy holds only in-frame clones and misses some; the assay was immunoSEQ multiplex PCR. This sample has fewer than 150,000 clones, with roughly 87% found just once. The sample was peripheral blood, taken on day 0 of AZD1222 vaccination. Receptor source: an adult in good health. Both conserved end residues are part of each CDR3. D genes are given only for firm matches. Clone size, where shown, is once, few, many, or a class for clones that have expanded.

CDR3nt: TGCGCCAGCAGCTTGGCACAGGGGGCTGGGGAGCAGTACTTC; CDR3aa: CASSLAQGAGEQYF; d_gene: TRBD1; abundance: -; v_gene: TRBV5-1; len: 14; j_gene: TRBJ2-7
CDR3nt: TGTGCCAGCAGCTTCCAGCAGTCCTACGAGCAGTACTTC; CDR3aa: CASSFQQSYEQYF; d_gene: -; abundance: -; v_gene: TRBV11-3; len: 13; j_gene: TRBJ2-7
CDR3nt: TGCAGCGTTGAAGATAGGCTAGCGGGAGTAGTAGATACGCAGTATTTT; CDR3aa: CSVEDRLAGVVDTQYF; d_gene: TRBD2; abundance: -; v_gene: TRBV29-1; len: 16; j_gene: TRBJ2-3
CDR3nt: TGTGCCAGCAGCCTCCCAGGCTCTGGGGCCAACGTCCTGACTTTC; CDR3aa: CASSLPGSGANVLTF; d_gene: -; abundance: -; v_gene: TRBV7-3; len: 15; j_gene: TRBJ2-6
CDR3nt: TGTGCCAGCAGCTTACTGGGGGGGCAAGAGACCCAGTACTTC; CDR3aa: CASSLLGGQETQYF; d_gene: TRBD2; abundance: -; v_gene: TRBV7-2; len: 14; j_gene: TRBJ2-5
CDR3nt: TGTGCCAGCAGTCTGGAAGGGACAGGGGGACCTATTCAGTACTTC; CDR3aa: CASSLEGTGGPIQYF; d_gene: TRBD1; abundance: -; v_gene: TRBV5-8; len: 15; j_gene: TRBJ2-4
CDR3nt: TGTGCCAGCAGTCGGGACAGGGGCTACGAGCAGTACTTC; CDR3aa: CASSRDRGYEQYF; d_gene: TRBD1; abundance: -; v_gene: TRBV6-2/TRBV6-3; len: 13; j_gene: TRBJ2-7
CDR3nt: TGCGCCAGCAGCCTACATGGGACAGTCGGGAGTGGCGAGCAGTACTTC; CDR3aa: CASSLHGTVGSGEQYF; d_gene: -; abundance: -; v_gene: TRBV5-1; len: 16; j_gene: TRBJ2-7
CDR3nt: TGTGCCAGCAGTCGCCTGACAGGTCGCGCCGGGGAGCTGTTTTTT; CDR3aa: CASSRLTGRAGELFF; d_gene: -; abundance: -; v_gene: TRBV28; len: 15; j_gene: TRBJ2-2
CDR3nt: TGTGCCAGCAGCTTCTGGGCAGGTCGTAATGAAAAACTGTTTTTT; CDR3aa: CASSFWAGRNEKLFF; d_gene: -; abundance: -; v_gene: TRBV5-5; len: 15; j_gene: TRBJ1-4
CDR3nt: TGTGCCAGCAGCTTACTTCCGGTCCGAAGCGGGAGTGAGACCCAGTACTTC; CDR3aa: CASSLLPVRSGSETQYF; d_gene: TRBD2; abundance: -; v_gene: TRBV7-2; len: 17; j_gene: TRBJ2-5
CDR3nt: TGTGCCAGCAGCTTGGGAGGGATTGGCGGCTACACCTTC; CDR3aa: CASSLGGIGGYTF; d_gene: -; abundance: -; v_gene: TRBV7-9; len: 13; j_gene: TRBJ1-2
CDR3nt: TGTGCCAGCAGCCCTGGCCTTTTCAGCACAGATACGCAGTATTTT; CDR3aa: CASSPGLFSTDTQYF; d_gene: -; abundance: -; v_gene: TRBV5-5; len: 15; j_gene: TRBJ2-3
CDR3nt: TGCGCCAGCAGCCAAGAAGCGAGCTGGCGGGCCGGGGAGCTGTTTTTT; CDR3aa: CASSQEASWRAGELFF; d_gene: -; abundance: few; v_gene: TRBV4-3; len: 16; j_gene: TRBJ2-2
CDR3nt: TGTGCCAGCACTGAGACACGGGGTTCCTACGAGCAGTACTTC; CDR3aa: CASTETRGSYEQYF; d_gene: -; abundance: -; v_gene: TRBV28; len: 14; j_gene: TRBJ2-7
CDR3nt: TGCGCCAGCAGCCAAGCGGTTAACACTGAAGCTTTCTTT; CDR3aa: CASSQAVNTEAFF; d_gene: -; abundance: -; v_gene: TRBV4-1; len: 13; j_gene: TRBJ1-1
CDR3nt: TGTGCCAGCAGTGAAGCGGCTGGTGGATACGAGCAGTACTTC; CDR3aa: CASSEAAGGYEQYF; d_gene: -; abundance: -; v_gene: TRBV6-1; len: 14; j_gene: TRBJ2-7
CDR3nt: TGTGCCAGCAGCCACACTGAGACAGGGAGCATGGGTTTACCCCTCCACTTT; CDR3aa: CASSHTETGSMGLPLHF; d_gene: TRBD1; abundance: -; v_gene: TRBV7-9; len: 17; j_gene: TRBJ1-6
CDR3nt: TGTGCCAGCTCACCGGCTGGACAGTCGACTGAAGCTTTCTTT; CDR3aa: CASSPAGQSTEAFF; d_gene: -; abundance: -; v_gene: TRBV18; len: 14; j_gene: TRBJ1-1
CDR3nt: TGCGCCAGCAGCTTGTCGATGAACAGGGGCCGGAACACTGAAGCTTTCTTT; CDR3aa: CASSLSMNRGRNTEAFF; d_gene: TRBD1; abundance: -; v_gene: TRBV5-1; len: 17; j_gene: TRBJ1-1
CDR3nt: TGTGCCAGCAGCCCCCCTCGGACAGGCCCCCATCAGCCCCAGCATTTT; CDR3aa: CASSPPRTGPHQPQHF; d_gene: TRBD1; abundance: -; v_gene: TRBV11-2; len: 16; j_gene: TRBJ1-5
CDR3nt: TGTGCCACCGTAGGTAGTTTTTTGGTTGATTCACCCCTCCACTTT; CDR3aa: CATVGSFLVDSPLHF; d_gene: -; abundance: -; v_gene: TRBV10-3; len: 15; j_gene: TRBJ1-6
CDR3nt: TGTGCCAGCAGCTCCGGGACAGAGTCCTACGAGCAGTACTTC; CDR3aa: CASSSGTESYEQYF; d_gene: TRBD1; abundance: -; v_gene: TRBV6-5; len: 14; j_gene: TRBJ2-7
CDR3nt: TGTGCCACCAGTGATTCCGGGACAGGGTCCCACGAGCAGTACTTC; CDR3aa: CATSDSGTGSHEQYF; d_gene: TRBD1; abundance: -; v_gene: TRBV24-1; len: 15; j_gene: TRBJ2-7
CDR3nt: TGCGCCAGCAGCCAAGAGTCCAACTTAGGTCCTGCCGATGAGCAGTTCTTC; CDR3aa: CASSQESNLGPADEQFF; d_gene: -; abundance: -; v_gene: TRBV4-1; len: 17; j_gene: TRBJ2-1
CDR3nt: TGTGCCAGCAGACCCCGACTTAATACAGGGGGAGAGACCCAGTACTTC; CDR3aa: CASRPRLNTGGETQYF; d_gene: TRBD1; abundance: -; v_gene: TRBV11-3; len: 16; j_gene: TRBJ2-5
CDR3nt: TGTGCCAGTAGTGGAGGGACAGGGATCGGCACCATATATTTT; CDR3aa: CASSGGTGIGTIYF; d_gene: TRBD1; abundance: -; v_gene: TRBV19; len: 14; j_gene: TRBJ1-3
CDR3nt: TGTGCCAGCAGCTTAAAAGGGGTCTCCTACGAGCAGTACTTC; CDR3aa: CASSLKGVSYEQYF; d_gene: -; abundance: -; v_gene: TRBV7-2; len: 14; j_gene: TRBJ2-7
CDR3nt: TGTGCCAGCACTTCTCCCTCTGGGGCCAACGTCCTGACTTTC; CDR3aa: CASTSPSGANVLTF; d_gene: -; abundance: -; v_gene: TRBV2; len: 14; j_gene: TRBJ2-6
CDR3nt: TGTGCCAGCAGCCCCCGAGGAAGCACTGAAGCTTTCTTT; CDR3aa: CASSPRGSTEAFF; d_gene: -; abundance: -; v_gene: TRBV9; len: 13; j_gene: TRBJ1-1
CDR3nt: TGCGCCAGCAGCCAAGATGAGGGGAGAGGCTACACCTTC; CDR3aa: CASSQDEGRGYTF; d_gene: -; abundance: -; v_gene: TRBV4-3; len: 13; j_gene: TRBJ1-2
CDR3nt: TGTGCCAGTAGTTATAGGGCAGGGATAGAGGAGCAGTTCTTC; CDR3aa: CASSYRAGIEEQFF; d_gene: -; abundance: once; v_gene: TRBV6-9; len: 14; j_gene: TRBJ2-1
CDR3nt: TGTGCCAGCAGCGATGGGGGTTACAATGAGCAGTTCTTC; CDR3aa: CASSDGGYNEQFF; d_gene: -; abundance: once; v_gene: TRBV9; len: 13; j_gene: TRBJ2-1
CDR3nt: TGTGCCAGTAGTGTCGCACCCGGGACAATCTACGAGCAGTACTTC; CDR3aa: CASSVAPGTIYEQYF; d_gene: -; abundance: -; v_gene: TRBV19; len: 15; j_gene: TRBJ2-7
CDR3nt: TGTGCCAGCAGCTCCCCTAGGGGATCCTATGGCTACACCTTC; CDR3aa: CASSSPRGSYGYTF; d_gene: -; abundance: -; v_gene: TRBV11-2; len: 14; j_gene: TRBJ1-2
CDR3nt: TGTGCCAGTAGTAACACAGGGTCCAATCAGCCCCAGCATTTT; CDR3aa: CASSNTGSNQPQHF; d_gene: -; abundance: -; v_gene: TRBV19; len: 14; j_gene: TRBJ1-5
CDR3nt: TGTGCCAGCAAAATCCGGGCAACTAATGAAAAACTGTTTTTT; CDR3aa: CASKIRATNEKLFF; d_gene: -; abundance: once; v_gene: TRBV2; len: 14; j_gene: TRBJ1-4
CDR3nt: TGTGCCAGCAGGAAAATGTCATCAGCGGGAGGGATCGGGGGCTCCTACAATGAGCAGTTCTTC; CDR3aa: CASRKMSSAGGIGGSYNEQFF; d_gene: TRBD2; abundance: once; v_gene: TRBV2; len: 21; j_gene: TRBJ2-1
CDR3nt: TGTGCCACCAGCAGAGATGACAGAACCTACGAGCAGTACTTC; CDR3aa: CATSRDDRTYEQYF; d_gene: -; abundance: -; v_gene: TRBV15; len: 14; j_gene: TRBJ2-7